The next 13 T cell receptor beta chains were all read from a single sample in a study of T cell repertoires in cytomegalovirus infection. TCRdb used MiXCR to reprocess the reads, holding one entry per CDR3 protein. This table has some 700,000 distinct CDR3 sequences, roughly 36% appearing once. These TCRs are of unknown antigen specificity. The source was cultured PBMCs, collected from culture after CMV antigen stimulation. The source is a human donor in good health (CMV status not recorded). Some clones in this sample may be carry-over from other donors' samples.

The chain combines TRBV5-5 with TRBJ1-5; D is unclear. Germline CDR1 SGHKS, CDR2 YYEKEE (reference sequence). Between the trimmed V and J ends, which lost 5 bases and 2 bases, there was a span of 11 bases. The CDR3 has 14 residues. The CDR3 DNA is TGTGCCAGCAGTCGCCTAGTTGGCAATCAGCCCCAGCATTTT. It specifies CASSRLVGNQPQHF.

A few counts support this clonotype. This chain joins TRBV5-1 and TRBJ1-1; D may be TRBD1 (6 bases). Germline V lookup: CDR1 SGHRS, CDR2 YFSETQ. CDR3 length: 15 amino acids. Between the trimmed V and J ends, which lost 4 bases and 1 base, there was a span of 14 bases. This CDR3 reads CASSIIQGGNTEAFF. The DNA of the CDR3 is TGCGCCAGCAGCATCATACAGGGAGGGAACACTGAAGCTTTCTTT.

This clonotype was counted ten times or more. The rearrangement joins TRBV7-2 to TRBJ2-1; perhaps TRBD1 as D (6 bases). Trimming stripped 4 bases from V and 8 bases from J, with 21 bases between. Germline V gene lookup returns CDR1 SGHTA and CDR2 FQGNSA. The CDR3 has 16 residues. This CDR3 is CASSSPPGHRGHEQFF. Written as DNA, the CDR3 is TGTGCCAGCAGCTCCCCCCCGGGACACCGAGGGCATGAGCAGTTCTTC.

This clonotype was picked up a small number of times. The gene calls are TRBV7-9 and TRBJ2-1, with 9 bases aligning to TRBD1. After removal of 6 bases from V and 6 bases from J, the junction contained 6 bases not matched to a gene. The germline V gene has CDR1 SEHNR and CDR2 FQNEAQ (reference sequence). The length of the CDR3 is 14 residues. CDR3 coding DNA: TGTGCCAGCAGGGGGACAGGGACGACCAATGAGCAGTTCTTC. It translates to CASRGTGTTNEQFF.

In this sample, this clonotype turned up a few times. V is TRBV7-2 and J is TRBJ2-5; D is perhaps TRBD2 (6 bases). The CDR3 length is 15 residues. CDR1 is SGHTA, CDR2 FQGNSA, per germline. V dropped 4 bases and J dropped 5 bases, with 17 bases sitting between them. CDR3 sequence reads: CASSSYPRAGETQYF. The DNA for the CDR3 is TGTGCCAGCAGCTCATATCCTAGGGCGGGGGAGACCCAGTACTTC.

The genes are TRBV20-1 and TRBJ2-1; possibly TRBD2 for D (6 bases). Germline V gene sequence: CDR1 DFQATT, CDR2 SNEGSKA (reference sequence). The CDR3 has 15 amino acids. The V end was cut by 6 bases, the J end by 3 bases, with 18 bases between. The CDR3 sequence: CSANDPGLNYNEQFF. CDR3 nucleotide sequence: TGCAGTGCCAACGATCCGGGACTCAACTACAATGAGCAGTTCTTC.

Comment on this clonotype: One end of the junction does not line up with germline, which may come from a read error. V is TRBV20-1 and J is TRBJ2-5, with D possibly matching TRBD1 (7 bases). The CDR3 loop spans 14 amino acids. Germline CDR1 DFQATT, CDR2 SNEGSKA (reference sequence). The CDR3 bases are TGCAGTGCCAGAGGGGGGACAGACCAAGAGACCCAGTACTTC. Translated, it gives CSARGGTDQETQYF.

The gene calls are TRBV7-2 and TRBJ2-1, with 7 bases identical to TRBD2. Germline CDR1 SGHTA, CDR2 FQGNSA. Unmatched junction bases numbered 7, after V lost 7 bases and J lost 7 bases. The CDR3 has 13 amino acids. The DNA for the CDR3 is TGTGCCAGCAAACTGGGAGGGCCAAATGAGCAGTTCTTC. It translates to CASKLGGPNEQFF.

The genes are TRBV20-1 and TRBJ2-5; D gene ambiguous. CDR3 length: 11 amino acids. Germline loops: CDR1 DFQATT, CDR2 SNEGSKA (reference sequence). The ends were cut back, 7 bases at V and 4 bases at J, with 10 bases in the middle. CDR3 DNA sequence: TGCAGTGGTGTCAGACTAGAGACCCAGTACTTC. Amino acid sequence: CSGVRLETQYF.

The chain carries TRBV7-6 and TRBJ2-2, with D perhaps being TRBD1 or TRBD2 (5 bases each). Deletions cut 8 bases from V and 2 bases from J, with 12 bases between. The CDR3 runs to 14 residues. Looked up from germline, CDR1 is SGHVS and CDR2 is FNYEAQ. DNA of the CDR3: TGTGCCAGCCGGGCCGGGACCAACACCGGGGAGCTGTTTTTT. This encodes CASRAGTNTGELFF.

In its sample, this clonotype was seen a few times. V is TRBV4-2 and J is TRBJ2-1, with D perhaps matching TRBD1 or TRBD2 (5 bases each). Germline V lookup: CDR1 LGHNA, CDR2 YNFKEQ. The germline V and J ends were trimmed by 3 bases and 3 bases, with 15 bases remaining between them. The length of the CDR3 is 16 residues. The CDR3 here is CASSHSPTDYYNEQFF. The CDR3, as DNA: TGTGCCAGCAGCCATTCTCCGACAGACTACTACAATGAGCAGTTCTTC.

This clonotype appeared a few times. Here the CDR3 reads CASSVTGVGETQYF. DNA for the CDR3: TGTGCCAGTAGTGTGACAGGGGTCGGAGAGACCCAGTACTTC. V is TRBV19 and J is TRBJ2-5, with TRBD1 matching over 8 bases. CDR1 LNHDA and CDR2 SQIVND come from the germline V gene (reference sequence). Trimming removed 5 bases from V and 4 bases from J; junction bases left unmatched: 6. CDR3 size: 14 residues.

This clonotype was picked up a small number of times. V gene TRBV19 combines with J gene TRBJ2-1; D perhaps matches TRBD1 (5 bases). In germline, CDR1 is LNHDA, CDR2 SQIVND (reference sequence). The CDR3 sequence is 15 residues long. V was shortened by 3 bases and J by 7 bases, with 16 bases between the two germline ends. Here the CDR3 DNA reads TGTGCCAGTAGTATCGGGTCAGGGCAAGGAAATGAGCAGTTCTTC. This translates into CASSIGSGQGNEQFF.